Listed here are 8 T cell receptor beta chains from one sample, sequenced in a study of pediatric ulcerative colitis. During colonoscopy, one to two rectal pinch biopsies were collected. The repertoire was sequenced with immunoSEQ multiplex PCR; TCRdb's copy has only in-frame clones and lacks some. The table lists 30,000 to 40,000 clones, around 80% of them singletons. The material sequenced was gut tissue. These TCRs come from a boy aged 5-17 years with mild ulcerative colitis.

As concerns this clone: At the DNA level, this CDR3 is encoded by other sequences in the same sample as well. The rearrangement links TRBV30 to TRBJ2-3, with TRBD2 identical over 9 bases. Germline trimming cut 0 bases from V and 1 base from J; bases unmatched to any gene: 2. The CDR3 is made up of 15 amino acids. Germline V lookup: CDR1 GTSNPN, CDR2 SVGIG (reference sequence). CDR3 protein: CAWSVGGGGTDTQYF. In DNA, the CDR3 is TGTGCCTGGAGTGTAGGCGGGGGGGGCACAGATACGCAGTATTTT.

This chain connects TRBV9 to TRBJ1-6; tentative D call: TRBD1 (5 bases). CDR1 is SGDLS, CDR2 YYNGEE, per germline. Trimming removed 2 bases at V and 9 bases at J, with 12 bases between. CDR3 length: 14 residues. The CDR3: CASSVDRSGSPLHF. CDR3 nucleotides: TGTGCCAGCAGCGTTGACAGATCAGGTTCACCCCTCCACTTT.

This clone was seen a single time. The sample carries other DNA sequences with the same CDR3. The rearrangement uses TRBV19 and TRBJ2-3; D call uncertain. The V end was cut by 3 bases, the J end by 2 bases, with 9 bases between. The germline V gene has CDR1 LNHDA and CDR2 SQIVND (reference sequence). This CDR3 is 14 amino acids long. CDR3 bases: TGTGCCAGTAGTATTGGGGTTCACACAGATACGCAGTATTTT. It specifies CASSIGVHTDTQYF.

The rearrangement links TRBV5-8 to TRBJ2-2; no clear D. This CDR3 is 13 amino acids long. Per the germline V gene, CDR1 is SGHTS and CDR2 is YDEGEE. V was clipped by 0 bases and J by 4 bases, with 4 bases between them. The CDR3 nucleotides read TGTGCCAGCAGCTTGGGGGCCACCGGGGAGCTGTTTTTT. This gives the protein CASSLGATGELFF.

The CDR3 region is CASSERTGAGTEAFF. CDR3 sequence (DNA): TGTGCCAGCAGTGAACGCACAGGGGCGGGCACTGAAGCTTTCTTT. The gene calls are TRBV2 and TRBJ1-1, with 7 nucleotides matching TRBD1. CDR1 is SNHLY, CDR2 FYNNEI, per germline. The CDR3 extends over 15 amino acids. V trimming: 2 bases; J trimming: 4 bases; junction bases outside the gene matches: 7.

Only a few counts were recorded for this clone. V usage is TRBV29-1 and J usage is TRBJ2-5, with TRBD1 matching over 7 bases. From germline, CDR1 is SQVTM and CDR2 ANQGSEA. After removal of 2 bases from V and 5 bases from J, the junction contained 5 bases not matched to a gene. The CDR3 length is 13 residues. The CDR3 spells CSVERGRLETQYF. The CDR3 DNA is TGCAGCGTTGAAAGGGGGCGTCTGGAGACCCAGTACTTC.

The V call is TRBV6-6, the J call TRBJ1-6, with D unresolved. Germline CDR1 MNHNY, CDR2 SVGAGI (reference sequence). The CDR3 runs to 13 residues. V was shortened by 6 bases and J by 5 bases, with 8 bases between the two germline ends. In DNA, the CDR3 is TGTGCCAGCAGCCCGGAAAATAATTCACCCCTCCACTTT. It translates to CASSPENNSPLHF.

This clone was seen once. This sequence joins TRBV29-1 and TRBJ1-2; a possible D gene is TRBD1 (5 bases). Per germline, CDR1 SQVTM and CDR2 ANQGSEA. This CDR3 is built from 14 residues. V gave up 3 bases and J gave up 3 bases, with 14 bases separating them. The CDR3 sequence is CSVDREGGYYGYTF. In DNA form, the CDR3 reads TGCAGCGTTGACAGGGAGGGAGGGTACTATGGCTACACCTTC.